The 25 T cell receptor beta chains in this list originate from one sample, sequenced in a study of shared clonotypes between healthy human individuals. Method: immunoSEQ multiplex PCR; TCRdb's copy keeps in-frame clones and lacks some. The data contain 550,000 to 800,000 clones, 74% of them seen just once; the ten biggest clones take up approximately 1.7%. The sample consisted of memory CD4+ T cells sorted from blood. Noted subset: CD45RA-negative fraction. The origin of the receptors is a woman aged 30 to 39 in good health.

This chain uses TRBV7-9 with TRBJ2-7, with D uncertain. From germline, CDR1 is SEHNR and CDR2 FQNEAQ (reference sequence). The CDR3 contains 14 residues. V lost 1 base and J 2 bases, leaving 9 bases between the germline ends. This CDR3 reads CASSLVGKAYEQYF. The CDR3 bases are TGTGCCAGCAGCTTAGTAGGGAAGGCCTACGAGCAGTACTTC.

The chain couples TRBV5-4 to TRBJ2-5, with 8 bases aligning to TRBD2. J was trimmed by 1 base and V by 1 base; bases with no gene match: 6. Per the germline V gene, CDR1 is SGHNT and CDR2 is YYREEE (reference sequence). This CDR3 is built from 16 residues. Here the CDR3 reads CASSLYPLAVQETQYF. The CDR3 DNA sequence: TGTGCCAGCAGCTTGTACCCACTAGCGGTCCAAGAGACCCAGTACTTC.

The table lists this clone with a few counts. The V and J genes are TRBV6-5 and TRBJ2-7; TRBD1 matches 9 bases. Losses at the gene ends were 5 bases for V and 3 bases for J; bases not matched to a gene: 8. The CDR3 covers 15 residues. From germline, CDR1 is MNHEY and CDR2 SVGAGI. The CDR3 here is CASSKNGQGIYEQYF. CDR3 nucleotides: TGTGCCAGCAGTAAGAACGGACAGGGGATCTACGAGCAGTACTTC.

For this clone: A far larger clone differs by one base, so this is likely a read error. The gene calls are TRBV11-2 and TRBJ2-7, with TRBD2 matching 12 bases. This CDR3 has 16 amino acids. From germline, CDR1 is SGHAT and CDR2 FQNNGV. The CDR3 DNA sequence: TGTGCCAACAGCTTAACTAGCGGGGGGAGCTCCTACGAGCAGTACTTC. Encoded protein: CANSLTSGGSSYEQYF.

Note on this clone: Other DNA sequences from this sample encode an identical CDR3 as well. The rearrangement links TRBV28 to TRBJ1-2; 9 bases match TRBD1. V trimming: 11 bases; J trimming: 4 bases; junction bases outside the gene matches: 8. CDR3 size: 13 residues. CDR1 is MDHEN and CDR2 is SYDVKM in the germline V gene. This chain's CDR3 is CASRPGQGYGYTF. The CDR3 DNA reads TGTGCCTCCCGTCCGGGACAGGGCTATGGCTACACCTTC.

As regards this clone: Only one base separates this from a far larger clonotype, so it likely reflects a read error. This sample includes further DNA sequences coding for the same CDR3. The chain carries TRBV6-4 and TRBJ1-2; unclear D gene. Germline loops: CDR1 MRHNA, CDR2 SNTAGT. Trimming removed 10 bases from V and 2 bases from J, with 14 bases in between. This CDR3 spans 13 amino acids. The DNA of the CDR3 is TGTGCCACAAGGACCGAGGGAAACTATGGCTACACCTTC. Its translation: CATRTEGNYGYTF.

The CDR3: CASSFGQGPYGYTF. In DNA, the CDR3 is TGTGCCAGCAGTTTCGGACAGGGCCCCTATGGCTACACCTTC. V gene TRBV28 combines with J gene TRBJ1-2; 8 nucleotides align to TRBD1. V shed 3 bases, J shed 4 bases, and the junction held 4 bases outside the gene matches. The CDR3 has 14 residues. CDR1 MDHEN and CDR2 SYDVKM come from the germline V gene.

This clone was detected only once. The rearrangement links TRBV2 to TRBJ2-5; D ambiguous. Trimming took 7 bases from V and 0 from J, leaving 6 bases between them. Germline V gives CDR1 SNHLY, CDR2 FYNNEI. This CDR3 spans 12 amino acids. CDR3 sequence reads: CASTGDQETQYF. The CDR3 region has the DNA TGTGCCAGCACTGGGGACCAAGAGACCCAGTACTTC.

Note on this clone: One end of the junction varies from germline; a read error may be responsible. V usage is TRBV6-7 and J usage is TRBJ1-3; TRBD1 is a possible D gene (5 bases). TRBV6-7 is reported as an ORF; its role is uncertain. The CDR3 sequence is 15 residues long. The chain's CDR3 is CASSYHVTDTTYKKF. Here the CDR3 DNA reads TGTGCCAGCAGTTACCATGTGACAGACACAACATACAAAAAATTT.

The CDR3 loop is CASRQQGLTNEKLFF. The CDR3 region has the DNA TGTGCCAGCAGACAACAGGGGTTGACTAATGAAAAACTGTTTTTT. The chain combines TRBV2 with TRBJ1-4; TRBD1 matches at 7 bases. Germline V CDR1 and CDR2: SNHLY, FYNNEI. V shed 6 bases and J 2 bases; nucleotides not matched to a gene: 6. This CDR3 region has 15 residues.

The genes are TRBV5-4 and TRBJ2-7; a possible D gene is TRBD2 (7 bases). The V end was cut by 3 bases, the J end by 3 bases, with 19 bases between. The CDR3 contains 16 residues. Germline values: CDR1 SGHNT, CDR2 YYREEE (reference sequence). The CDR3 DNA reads TGTGCCAGCAGCTGGGGGGGCACTAGCGCCCTCTACGAGCAGTACTTC. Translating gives CASSWGGTSALYEQYF.

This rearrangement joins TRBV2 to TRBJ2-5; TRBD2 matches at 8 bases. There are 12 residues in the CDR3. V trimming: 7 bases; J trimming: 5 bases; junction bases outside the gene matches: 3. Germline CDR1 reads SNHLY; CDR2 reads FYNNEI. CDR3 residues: CASKLAGETQYF. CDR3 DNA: TGTGCCAGCAAGCTAGCGGGTGAGACCCAGTACTTC.

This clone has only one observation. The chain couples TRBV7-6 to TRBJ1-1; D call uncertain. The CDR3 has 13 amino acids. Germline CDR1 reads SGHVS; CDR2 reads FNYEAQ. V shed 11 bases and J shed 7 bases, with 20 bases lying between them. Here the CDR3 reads CAPSLGPWVEAFF. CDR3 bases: TGTGCCCCATCCCTTGGCCCCTGGGTTGAAGCTTTCTTT.

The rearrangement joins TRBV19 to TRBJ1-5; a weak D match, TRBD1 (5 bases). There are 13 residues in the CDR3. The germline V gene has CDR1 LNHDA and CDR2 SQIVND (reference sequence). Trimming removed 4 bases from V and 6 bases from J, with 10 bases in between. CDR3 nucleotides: TGTGCCAGTAGTACGGGGGGGGTTCAGCCCCAGCATTTT. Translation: CASSTGGVQPQHF.

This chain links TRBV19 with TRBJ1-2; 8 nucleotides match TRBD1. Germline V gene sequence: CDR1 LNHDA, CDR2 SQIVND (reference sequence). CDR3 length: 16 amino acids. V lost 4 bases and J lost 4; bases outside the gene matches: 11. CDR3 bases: TGTGCCAGTAGTACTGAACTGGGACAGGTCCTCTATGGCTACACCTTC. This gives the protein CASSTELGQVLYGYTF.

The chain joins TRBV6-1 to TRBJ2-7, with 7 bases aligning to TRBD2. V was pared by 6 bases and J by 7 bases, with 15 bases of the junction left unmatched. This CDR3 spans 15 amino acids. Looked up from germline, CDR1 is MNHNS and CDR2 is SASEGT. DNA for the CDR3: TGTGCCAGCAGGACGGGGGGACCCTTAATAGATGAGCAGTACTTC. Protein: CASRTGGPLIDEQYF.

CDR3: CSGRWAGELFF. For the CDR3, the DNA is TGCAGCGGGCGTTGGGCCGGGGAGCTGTTTTTT. J is TRBJ2-2 and V is TRBV29-1; D ambiguous. The CDR3 extends over 11 amino acids. Germline CDR1 reads SQVTM; CDR2 reads ANQGSEA. The V end lost 7 bases, the J end lost 6 bases, and 9 bases lay between the germline ends.

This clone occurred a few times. The CDR3 DNA reads as TGTGCCAGCACCCCCCCAGGGGGGATGTTGGGGGTGCAGTACTTC. It specifies CASTPPGGMLGVQYF. This chain links TRBV14 with TRBJ2-7; TRBD1 might be the D (7 bases). V was shortened by 7 bases and J by 9 bases, with 25 bases between the two germline ends. Germline assignment: CDR1 SGHDN and CDR2 FVKESK. This CDR3 region has 15 residues.

The CDR3 DNA sequence: TGTGCCAGCACGGTCGGAGGGTACGCCTACGAGCAGTACTTC. It translates to CASTVGGYAYEQYF. The rearrangement links TRBV28 to TRBJ2-7; a weak D match, TRBD2 (6 bases). The ends were cut back, 7 bases at V and 2 bases at J, with 15 bases in the middle. The CDR3 is 14 amino acids. Per germline, CDR1 MDHEN and CDR2 SYDVKM.

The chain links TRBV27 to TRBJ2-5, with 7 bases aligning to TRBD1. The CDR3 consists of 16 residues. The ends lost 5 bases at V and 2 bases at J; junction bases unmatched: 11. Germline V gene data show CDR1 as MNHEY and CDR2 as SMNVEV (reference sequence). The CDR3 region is CASSPLGQPIQETQYF. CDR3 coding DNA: TGTGCCAGCAGTCCACTGGGACAGCCAATTCAAGAGACCCAGTACTTC.

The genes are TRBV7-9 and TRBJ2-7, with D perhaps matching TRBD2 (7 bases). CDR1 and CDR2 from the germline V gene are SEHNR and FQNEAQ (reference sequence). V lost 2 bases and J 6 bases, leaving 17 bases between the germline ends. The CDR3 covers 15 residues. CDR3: CASSLHGAGAGEQYF. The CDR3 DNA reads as TGTGCCAGCAGCTTACACGGTGCGGGGGCCGGCGAGCAGTACTTC. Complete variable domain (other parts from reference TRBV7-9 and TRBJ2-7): DTGVSQNPRHKITKRGQNVTFRCDPISEHNRLYWYRQTLGQGPEFLTYFQNEAQLEKSRLLSDRFSAERPKGSFSTLEIQRTEQGDSAMYLCASSLHGAGAGEQYFGPGTRLTVT.

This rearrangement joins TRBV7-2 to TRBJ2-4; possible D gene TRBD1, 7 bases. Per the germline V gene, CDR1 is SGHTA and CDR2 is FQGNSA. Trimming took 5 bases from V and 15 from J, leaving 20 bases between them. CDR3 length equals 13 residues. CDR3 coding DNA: TGTGCCAGCAGCGACAGACAGGGAGGCTTGGGGTACTTC. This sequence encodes CASSDRQGGLGYF.

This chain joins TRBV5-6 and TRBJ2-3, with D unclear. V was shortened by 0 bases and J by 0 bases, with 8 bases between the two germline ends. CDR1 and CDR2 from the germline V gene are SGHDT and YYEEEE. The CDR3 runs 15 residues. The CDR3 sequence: CASSLDGNSTDTQYF. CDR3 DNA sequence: TGTGCCAGCAGCTTGGACGGAAATAGCACAGATACGCAGTATTTT. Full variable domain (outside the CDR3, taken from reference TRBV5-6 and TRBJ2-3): DAGVTQSPTHLIKTRGQQVTLRCSPKSGHDTVSWYQQALGQGPQFIFQYYEEEERQRGNFPDRFSGHQFPNYSSELNVNALLLGDSALYLCASSLDGNSTDTQYFGPGTRLTVL.

CDR3 protein: CASSVLAGGYNEQFF. For the CDR3, the DNA is TGTGCCAGCAGTGTGTTAGCGGGAGGATACAATGAGCAGTTCTTC. The genes are TRBV28 and TRBJ2-1; 10 nucleotides align to TRBD2. The CDR3 length is 15 residues. Losses at the gene ends were 5 bases for V and 4 bases for J; bases not matched to a gene: 5. Germline loops: CDR1 MDHEN, CDR2 SYDVKM. Supplemented by reference TRBV28 and TRBJ2-1, the full variable domain reads DVKVTQSSRYLVKRTGEKVFLECVQDMDHENMFWYRQDPGLGLRLIYFSYDVKMKEKGDIPEGYSVSREKKERFSLILESASTNQTSMYLCASSVLAGGYNEQFFGPGTRLTVL.

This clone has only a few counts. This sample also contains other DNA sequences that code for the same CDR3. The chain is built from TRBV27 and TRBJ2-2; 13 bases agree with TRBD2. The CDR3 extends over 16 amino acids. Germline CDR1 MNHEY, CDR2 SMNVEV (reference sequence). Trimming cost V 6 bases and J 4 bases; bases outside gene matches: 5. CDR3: CASRLAGGPITGELFF. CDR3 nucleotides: TGTGCCAGCAGACTAGCGGGAGGGCCTATCACCGGGGAGCTGTTTTTT.